These 8 T cell receptor beta chains originate from one sample sequenced in a study of shared clonotypes between healthy human individuals. TCRdb's table, derived via immunoSEQ multiplex PCR, lists solely in-frame clones and lacks some. The data show 2 million to 2.5 million clones, with 80% to 95% seen just once and about 0.37% held by the top ten. The sample consisted of naive CD4+ T cells from PBMCs. Regarding subset: CD45RA+ positively selected. The source is a man aged 18 to 35 in good health. Some clones in this sample may be carry-over from other donors' samples.

This sequence joins TRBV28 and TRBJ2-3; TRBD2 might be the D (6 bases). CDR3 length: 16 amino acids. CDR1 and CDR2 from the germline V gene are MDHEN and SYDVKM. Trimming took 7 bases from V and 2 from J, leaving 19 bases between them. CDR3 sequence (DNA): TGTGCCAGCATCTCTAGCGAGAGTGTAGACACAGATACGCAGTATTTT. Its protein product is CASISSESVDTDTQYF.

The count of this clone is one. The V and J genes are TRBV11-2 and TRBJ1-4; no definite D call. This CDR3 is 18 amino acids long. Trimming left V 4 bases short and J 7 bases short, with 25 bases between. Germline V gene data show CDR1 as SGHAT and CDR2 as FQNNGV. The CDR3 DNA follows: TGTGCCAGCAGCTCACTTATCGCCCTCGGACTGAGTCGTGAAAAACTGTTTTTT. This gives the protein CASSSLIALGLSREKLFF. The entire variable domain, with the rest obtained from reference TRBV11-2 and TRBJ1-4, is as follows: EAGVAQSPRYKIIEKRQSVAFWCNPISGHATLYWYQQILGQGPKLLIQFQNNGVVDDSQLPKDRFSAERLKGVDSTLKIQPAKLEDSAVYLCASSSLIALGLSREKLFFGSGTQLSVL.

This clone was found once. Distinct nucleotide sequences in the sample also encode this CDR3. The chain carries TRBV18 and TRBJ2-2, with D unresolved. The germline CDR1 and CDR2 sequences are KGHSH and LQKENI. The CDR3 totals 12 residues. The V gene lost 6 bases and the J gene lost 0 bases, with 2 bases spanning the gap. This CDR3 reads CASSPNTGELFF. In DNA form, the CDR3 reads TGTGCCAGCTCTCCGAACACCGGGGAGCTGTTTTTT.

Of note for this clone: In the same sample, other DNA sequences code for this CDR3. This chain connects TRBV5-1 to TRBJ2-7; TRBD1 might be the D (6 bases). Trimming stripped 0 bases from V and 3 bases from J, with 10 bases between. CDR1 is SGHRS, CDR2 YFSETQ, per germline. The CDR3 has 14 residues. CDR3 protein: CASSLGTGYYEQYF. The CDR3 region has the DNA TGCGCCAGCAGCTTGGGTACAGGGTACTACGAGCAGTACTTC. Together with reference TRBV5-1 and TRBJ2-7, the CDR3 gives the full variable domain: KAGVTQTPRYLIKTRGQQVTLSCSPISGHRSVSWYQQTPGQGLQFLFEYFSETQRNKGNFPGRFSGRQFSNSRSEMNVSTLELGDSALYLCASSLGTGYYEQYFGPGTRLTVT.

The rearrangement uses TRBV27 and TRBJ2-5; 10 bases fit TRBD1. The CDR3 has 16 amino acids. Germline V gives CDR1 MNHEY, CDR2 SMNVEV (reference sequence). V dropped 6 bases and J dropped 2; count of bases not matched to a gene: 9. The CDR3 is CASRQLGQGEQETQYF. CDR3 nucleotides: TGTGCCAGCAGGCAACTCGGACAGGGGGAACAAGAGACCCAGTACTTC.

Comment on this clone: The same CDR3 arises from other DNA sequences in this sample as well. V gene TRBV30 combines with J gene TRBJ1-4, with unresolved D. From germline, CDR1 is GTSNPN and CDR2 SVGIG (reference sequence). The V and J ends lost 1 base and 1 base respectively, with 4 bases between them. The CDR3 contains 13 residues. CDR3: CAWSEGTNEKLFF. CDR3 bases: TGTGCCTGGAGTGAAGGAACTAATGAAAAACTGTTTTTT.

V is TRBV5-1 and J is TRBJ2-1; 9 bases map to TRBD2. The CDR3 extends over 17 amino acids. V dropped 0 bases and J dropped 8; count of bases not matched to a gene: 12. CDR1 SGHRS and CDR2 YFSETQ come from the germline V gene. The CDR3 DNA reads as TGCGCCAGCAGCTTGGACGGCGGCGGGAGGGCCTATGATGAGCAGTTCTTC. This gives the protein CASSLDGGGRAYDEQFF.

With respect to this clone: The same CDR3 can be traced to other DNA sequences in this sample. V and J are TRBV6-5 and TRBJ2-7, with D uncertain. This CDR3 comprises 12 residues. Trimming pared 4 bases from V and 3 bases from J, leaving 7 bases between. Per germline, CDR1 MNHEY and CDR2 SVGAGI. Here the CDR3 reads CASSSPYYEQYF. The DNA for the CDR3 is TGTGCCAGCAGTTCTCCATACTACGAGCAGTACTTC.